The rows below give T cell receptor beta chains drawn from one sample of a study of blood T cell repertoires in COVID-19. Using immunoSEQ multiplex PCR, the repertoire was profiled, and TCRdb retains in-frame clones only, with some absent. Counted here are approximately 170,000 clones, approximately 88% occurring once; the ten biggest clones make up roughly 8.9%. The sample comprised PBMCs or T cells enriched from blood (not recorded which). These receptors came from a woman younger than 35 who had recovered from COVID-19. The CDR3 runs from the conserved cysteine through the conserved F or W. The D gene is left open where the match is weak. Rows give clone size only sometimes, using once, few, many, or a class for an expanded clone.

v_call,clone_size,d_call,j_call,cdr3_aa,cdr3_nt
TRBV5-1,.,.,TRBJ2-7,CASSSPGQNSEQYF,TGCGCCAGCAGCTCGCCTGGACAGAACTCCGAGCAGTACTTC
TRBV27,.,.,TRBJ1-3,CASSPQREVTGNTIYF,TGTGCCAGCAGCCCACAACGGGAGGTTACTGGAAACACCATATATTTT
TRBV28,.,TRBD1,TRBJ2-5,CASSDTGGPDETQYF,TGTGCCAGCAGCGATACAGGGGGCCCCGACGAGACCCAGTACTTC
TRBV28,.,TRBD1,TRBJ1-1,CASTPGQPNTEAFF,TGTGCCAGCACTCCGGGACAGCCAAACACTGAAGCTTTCTTT
TRBV27,.,.,TRBJ2-7,CASSFSRGYEQYF,TGTGCCAGCAGTTTCTCCAGGGGCTACGAGCAGTACTTC
TRBV6-5,once,.,TRBJ1-5,CASSYPGGNQPQHF,TGTGCCAGCAGTTACCCCGGGGGCAATCAGCCCCAGCATTTT
TRBV3-1/TRBV3-2,.,TRBD2,TRBJ2-7,CASSQDASGSSSPTF,TGTGCCAGCAGCCAAGATGCGAGCGGGAGCTCTTCCCCTACTTTC
TRBV6-5,few,.,TRBJ1-5,CASLPRQANQPQHF,TGTGCCAGCCTTCCTCGACAGGCCAATCAGCCCCAGCATTTT
TRBV28,.,TRBD1,TRBJ1-5,CASRFSTWTGNQPQHF,TGTGCCAGCAGATTCTCTACTTGGACAGGGAATCAGCCCCAGCATTTT
TRBV5-3,.,.,TRBJ2-7,CARSLSATGKLIEQYF,TGTGCCAGAAGCTTGAGTGCGACAGGTAAACTGATCGAGCAGTACTTC
TRBV6-2/TRBV6-3,.,TRBD2,TRBJ2-3,CASSPVLAGGPDTQYF,TGTGCCAGCAGCCCGGTGCTAGCGGGAGGGCCGGATACGCAGTATTTT
TRBV21-1,.,.,TRBJ2-3,CASRAPGTRTTDTQYF,TGTGCCAGCAGAGCCCCCGGGACTCGCACTACAGATACGCAGTATTTT
TRBV29-1,.,.,TRBJ2-5,CSVGTGQETQYF,TGCAGCGTTGGAACGGGCCAAGAGACCCAGTACTTC
TRBV29-1,.,TRBD1,TRBJ1-1,CSGTGGGTEAFF,TGCAGCGGGACAGGGGGTGGGACTGAAGCTTTCTTT
TRBV6-4,.,.,TRBJ1-1,CASSEGRTNTEAFF,TGTGCCAGCAGTGAGGGGAGGACGAACACTGAAGCTTTCTTT
TRBV18,.,.,TRBJ1-5,CASSPSSGGYQPQHF,TGTGCCAGCTCACCTTCATCAGGAGGCTATCAGCCCCAGCATTTT
TRBV7-2,.,TRBD2,TRBJ2-5,CASSVAGAGETQYF,TGTGCCAGCAGCGTAGCGGGGGCGGGAGAGACCCAGTACTTC
TRBV4-2,.,TRBD1,TRBJ1-6,CASSQRQGFAPLHF,TGTGCCAGCAGCCAAAGACAGGGTTTTGCACCCCTCCACTTT
TRBV30,.,.,TRBJ1-1,CAWNRGGGTTEAFF,TGTGCCTGGAATCGGGGAGGGGGGACCACTGAAGCTTTCTTT
TRBV19,few,.,TRBJ1-4,CASNNGANEKLFF,TGTGCCAGTAACAACGGGGCTAATGAAAAACTGTTTTTT
TRBV29-1,.,.,TRBJ1-1,CSVEDRVMNTEAFF,TGCAGCGTTGAAGACAGGGTCATGAACACTGAAGCTTTCTTT
TRBV5-1,.,.,TRBJ2-7,CASSLDPTGTYEQYF,TGCGCCAGCAGCTTGGACCCGACGGGAACCTACGAGCAGTACTTC
TRBV19,.,TRBD1,TRBJ1-2,CASKYRDRGPTGGYTF,TGTGCCAGCAAATACCGGGACAGGGGACCGACGGGGGGCTACACCTTC
TRBV19,.,.,TRBJ1-5,CASMGGIGQPQHF,TGTGCCAGTATGGGGGGTATTGGTCAGCCCCAGCATTTT
TRBV9,.,TRBD2,TRBJ2-4,CASSVAGGTKNIQYF,TGTGCCAGCAGCGTAGCGGGAGGAACCAAAAACATTCAGTACTTC
TRBV27,.,TRBD1,TRBJ2-7,CASSPRTGVEQYF,TGTGCCAGCAGTCCCCGGACAGGGGTCGAGCAGTACTTC
TRBV18,.,.,TRBJ1-6,CASSPGHLNSPLHF,TGTGCCAGCTCACCGGGACATTTGAATTCACCCCTCCACTTT
TRBV28,.,.,TRBJ1-1,CASSFESGKTEAFF,TGTGCCAGCAGTTTTGAGTCGGGGAAGACTGAAGCTTTCTTT
TRBV6-5,.,.,TRBJ1-1,CASSPPGSGTEAFF,TGTGCCAGCAGTCCTCCCGGTAGCGGCACTGAAGCTTTCTTT
TRBV27,.,.,TRBJ1-6,CASSATPTGSPLHF,TGTGCCAGCAGTGCGACCCCGACGGGGTCACCCCTCCACTTT
TRBV5-4,.,TRBD2,TRBJ2-3,CASSYLAGVDTQYF,TGTGCCAGCAGCTACCTAGCGGGAGTCGATACGCAGTATTTT
TRBV7-3,.,TRBD2,TRBJ2-1,CASSLAGGQYNEQFF,TGTGCCAGCAGTTTAGCGGGAGGCCAATACAATGAGCAGTTCTTC
TRBV4-2,few,.,TRBJ2-2,CASSQADTGELFF,TGTGCCAGCAGCCAAGCGGACACCGGGGAGCTGTTTTTT
TRBV28,.,TRBD1,TRBJ2-5,CASSLRQGGETQYF,TGTGCCAGCAGTTTAAGACAGGGCGGAGAGACCCAGTACTTC
TRBV28,.,TRBD2,TRBJ2-1,CASTHIGMRESLNEQFF,TGTGCCAGCACCCACATCGGGATGCGGGAGAGCCTAAATGAGCAGTTCTTC
TRBV28,.,TRBD1,TRBJ2-7,CASSLWRTGAYEQYF,TGTGCCAGCAGTTTATGGAGGACAGGCGCCTACGAGCAGTACTTC
TRBV7-2,.,.,TRBJ2-3,CASSLASRNTDTQYF,TGTGCCAGCAGCTTAGCGAGTAGAAACACAGATACGCAGTATTTT
TRBV19,once,.,TRBJ1-1,CASFEKNTEAFF,TGTGCCAGCTTCGAGAAGAACACTGAAGCTTTCTTT
TRBV5-1,.,TRBD1,TRBJ1-2,CASSLSRGPGGYGYTF,TGCGCCAGCAGCCTCAGCAGGGGCCCAGGGGGGTATGGCTACACCTTC
TRBV7-2,.,.,TRBJ1-5,CASSPTPLNQPQHF,TGTGCCAGCAGCCCGACACCCCTCAATCAGCCCCAGCATTTT
TRBV6-4,.,TRBD1,TRBJ1-1,CAIRQGYTEAFF,TGTGCCATCAGACAGGGGTACACTGAAGCTTTCTTT